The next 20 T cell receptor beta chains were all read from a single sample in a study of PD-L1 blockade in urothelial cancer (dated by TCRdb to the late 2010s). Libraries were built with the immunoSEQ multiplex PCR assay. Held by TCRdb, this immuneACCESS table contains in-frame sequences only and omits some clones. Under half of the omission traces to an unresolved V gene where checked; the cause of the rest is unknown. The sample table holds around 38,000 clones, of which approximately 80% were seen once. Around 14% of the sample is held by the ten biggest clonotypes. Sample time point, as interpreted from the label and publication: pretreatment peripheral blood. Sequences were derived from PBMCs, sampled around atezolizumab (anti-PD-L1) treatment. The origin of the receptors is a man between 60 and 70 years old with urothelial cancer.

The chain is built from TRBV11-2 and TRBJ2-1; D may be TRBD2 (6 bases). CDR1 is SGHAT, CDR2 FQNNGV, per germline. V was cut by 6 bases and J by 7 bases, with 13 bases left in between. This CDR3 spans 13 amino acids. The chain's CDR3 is CASSSGLANEQFF. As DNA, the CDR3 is TGTGCCAGCAGTTCGGGTCTAGCGAATGAGCAGTTCTTC. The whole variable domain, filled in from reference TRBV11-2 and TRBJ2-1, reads EAGVAQSPRYKIIEKRQSVAFWCNPISGHATLYWYQQILGQGPKLLIQFQNNGVVDDSQLPKDRFSAERLKGVDSTLKIQPAKLEDSAVYLCASSSGLANEQFFGPGTRLTVL.

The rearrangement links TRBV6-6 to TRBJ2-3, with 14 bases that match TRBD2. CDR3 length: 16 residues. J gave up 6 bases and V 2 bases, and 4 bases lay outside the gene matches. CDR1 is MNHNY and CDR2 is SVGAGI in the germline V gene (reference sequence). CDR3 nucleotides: TGTGCCAGCAGTTACCTGGGACTAGCGGGAGTGGATACGCAGTATTTT. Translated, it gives CASSYLGLAGVDTQYF.

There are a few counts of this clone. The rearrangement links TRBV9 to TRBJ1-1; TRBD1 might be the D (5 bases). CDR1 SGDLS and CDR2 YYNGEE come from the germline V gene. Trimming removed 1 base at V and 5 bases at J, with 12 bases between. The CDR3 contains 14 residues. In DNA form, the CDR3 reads TGTGCCAGCAGCGTAAAGGGGATCCCAACTGAAGCTTTCTTT. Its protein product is CASSVKGIPTEAFF.

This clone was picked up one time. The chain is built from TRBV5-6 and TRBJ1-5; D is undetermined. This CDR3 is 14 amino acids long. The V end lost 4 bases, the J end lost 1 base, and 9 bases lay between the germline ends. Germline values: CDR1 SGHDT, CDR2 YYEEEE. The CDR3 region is CASSPYTSNQPQHF. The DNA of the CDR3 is TGTGCCAGCAGCCCCTATACCAGCAATCAGCCCCAGCATTTT.

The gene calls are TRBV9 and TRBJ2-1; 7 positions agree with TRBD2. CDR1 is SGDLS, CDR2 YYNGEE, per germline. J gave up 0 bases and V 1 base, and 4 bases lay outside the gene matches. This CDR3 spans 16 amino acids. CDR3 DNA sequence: TGTGCCAGCAGCGTACAAGCGGGAAGCTCCTACAATGAGCAGTTCTTC. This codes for CASSVQAGSSYNEQFF.

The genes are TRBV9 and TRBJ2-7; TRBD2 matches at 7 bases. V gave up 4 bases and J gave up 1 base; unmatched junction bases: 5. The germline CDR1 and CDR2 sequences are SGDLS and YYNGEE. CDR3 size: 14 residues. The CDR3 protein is CASSPHGRSYEQYF. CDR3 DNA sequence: TGTGCCAGCAGCCCACACGGGAGGTCCTACGAGCAGTACTTC.

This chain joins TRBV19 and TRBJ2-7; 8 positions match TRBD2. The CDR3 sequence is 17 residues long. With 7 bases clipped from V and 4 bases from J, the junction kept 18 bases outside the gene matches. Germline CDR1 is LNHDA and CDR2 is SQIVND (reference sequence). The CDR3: CASKRSIAAGGSYEQYF. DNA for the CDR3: TGTGCCAGTAAAAGATCCATCGCGGCGGGAGGATCTTACGAGCAGTACTTC.

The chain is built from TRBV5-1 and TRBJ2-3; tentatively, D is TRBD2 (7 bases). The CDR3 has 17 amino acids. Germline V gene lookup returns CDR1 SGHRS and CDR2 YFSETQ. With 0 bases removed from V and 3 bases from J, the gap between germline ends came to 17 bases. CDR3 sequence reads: CASSLGAGGGTTDTQYF. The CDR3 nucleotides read TGCGCCAGCAGCTTGGGAGCGGGCGGGGGCACGACAGATACGCAGTATTTT.

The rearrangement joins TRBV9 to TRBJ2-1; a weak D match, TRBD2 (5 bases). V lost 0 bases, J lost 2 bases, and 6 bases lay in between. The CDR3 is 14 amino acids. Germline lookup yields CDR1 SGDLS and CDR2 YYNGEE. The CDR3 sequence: CASSVGTPYNEQFF. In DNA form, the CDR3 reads TGTGCCAGCAGCGTAGGGACTCCCTACAATGAGCAGTTCTTC.

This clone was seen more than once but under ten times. The chain's CDR3 is CASSDGTSGTQETQYF. CDR3 DNA: TGTGCCAGCAGTGACGGGACTAGCGGGACCCAAGAGACCCAGTACTTC. This sequence joins TRBV6-1 and TRBJ2-5; 13 bases fit TRBD2. This CDR3 has 16 residues. The ends lost 3 bases at V and 1 base at J; junction bases unmatched: 2. CDR1 is MNHNS, CDR2 SASEGT, per germline.

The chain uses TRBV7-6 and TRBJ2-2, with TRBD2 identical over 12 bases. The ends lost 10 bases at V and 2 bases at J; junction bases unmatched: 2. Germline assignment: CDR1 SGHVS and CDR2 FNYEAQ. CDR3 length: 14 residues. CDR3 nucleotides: TGTGCCACAGGACTAGCGGGAAACACCGGGGAGCTGTTTTTT. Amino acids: CATGLAGNTGELFF.

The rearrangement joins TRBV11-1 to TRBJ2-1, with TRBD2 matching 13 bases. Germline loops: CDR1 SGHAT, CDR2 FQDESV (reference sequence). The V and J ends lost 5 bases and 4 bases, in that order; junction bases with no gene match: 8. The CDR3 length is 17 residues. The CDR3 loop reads CASSLWTSGSGYNEQFF. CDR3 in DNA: TGTGCCAGCAGCCTGTGGACTAGCGGGAGCGGGTACAATGAGCAGTTCTTC.

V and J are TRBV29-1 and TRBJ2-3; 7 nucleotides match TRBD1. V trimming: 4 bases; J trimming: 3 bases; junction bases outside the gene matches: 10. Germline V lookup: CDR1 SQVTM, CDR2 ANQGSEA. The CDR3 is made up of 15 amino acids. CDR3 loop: CSVATYRGITDTQYF. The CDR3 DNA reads TGCAGCGTTGCCACCTACAGGGGCATTACAGATACGCAGTATTTT.

The CDR3 DNA sequence: TGTGCCAGCATATCCCCGGTCTCCCCTTACAATGAGCAGTTCTTC. This codes for CASISPVSPYNEQFF. The V gene is TRBV25-1, the J gene TRBJ2-1; D remains ambiguous. Germline CDR1 MGHDK, CDR2 SYGVNS. CDR3 length: 15 amino acids. Trimming removed 7 bases at V and 4 bases at J, with 17 bases between.

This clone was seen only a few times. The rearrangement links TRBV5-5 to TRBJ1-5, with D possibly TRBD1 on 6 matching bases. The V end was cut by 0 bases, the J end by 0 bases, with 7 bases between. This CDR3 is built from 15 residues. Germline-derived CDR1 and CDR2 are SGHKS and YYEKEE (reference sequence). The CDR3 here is CASSLADSSNQPQHF. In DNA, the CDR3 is TGTGCCAGCAGCTTGGCGGACAGTAGCAATCAGCCCCAGCATTTT.

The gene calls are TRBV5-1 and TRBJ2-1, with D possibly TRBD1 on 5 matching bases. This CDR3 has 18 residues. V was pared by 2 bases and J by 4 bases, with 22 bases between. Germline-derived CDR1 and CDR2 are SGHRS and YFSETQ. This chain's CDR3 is CASSFRTPGIARYNEQFF. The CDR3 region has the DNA TGCGCCAGCAGCTTCCGCACGCCAGGGATAGCACGATACAATGAGCAGTTCTTC.

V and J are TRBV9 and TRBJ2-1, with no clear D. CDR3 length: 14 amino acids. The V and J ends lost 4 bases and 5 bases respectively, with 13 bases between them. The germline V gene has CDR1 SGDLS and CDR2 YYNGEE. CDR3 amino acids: CASSYSPVNNEQFF. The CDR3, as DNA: TGTGCCAGCAGCTACAGTCCAGTTAACAATGAGCAGTTCTTC.

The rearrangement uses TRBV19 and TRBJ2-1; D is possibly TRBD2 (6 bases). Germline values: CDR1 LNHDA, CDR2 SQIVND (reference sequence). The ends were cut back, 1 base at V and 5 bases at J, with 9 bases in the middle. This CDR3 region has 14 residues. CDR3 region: CASSIVGGNNEQFF. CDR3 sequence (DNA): TGTGCCAGTAGTATAGTAGGCGGGAACAATGAGCAGTTCTTC.

The CDR3 spells CSVETGYEQFF. CDR3 sequence (DNA): TGCAGCGTTGAAACGGGATATGAGCAGTTCTTC. The J gene is TRBJ2-1, the V gene TRBV29-1; possibly TRBD2 for D (5 bases). This CDR3 spans 11 amino acids. Germline CDR1 is SQVTM and CDR2 is ANQGSEA. V was cut by 2 bases and J by 8 bases, with 7 bases left in between.

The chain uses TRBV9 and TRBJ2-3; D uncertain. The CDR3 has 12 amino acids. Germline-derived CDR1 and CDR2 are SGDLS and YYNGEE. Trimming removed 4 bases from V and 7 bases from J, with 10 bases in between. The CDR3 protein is CASSPSQNTQYF. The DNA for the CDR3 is TGTGCCAGCAGCCCATCACAGAATACGCAGTATTTT.